Each of the 3 T cell receptor beta chains below was sequenced from the same sample in a study of blood T cell repertoires in COVID-19. Clones were read by immunoSEQ multiplex PCR, and TCRdb kept only the in-frame ones, dropping some. The sample lists 130,000 to 150,000 clones, just under 85% occurring once. Sequenced material: PBMCs or T cells enriched from blood (not recorded which). These receptors originate from a man aged 45 to 65 who had recovered from COVID-19.

The chain joins TRBV30 to TRBJ2-7, with a tentative D call TRBD1 (6 bases). CDR1 is GTSNPN, CDR2 SVGIG, per germline (reference sequence). This CDR3 has 13 amino acids. V was clipped by 4 bases and J by 2 bases, with 12 bases between them. CDR3 coding DNA: TGTGCCTGGACCCGCCAGGGGACCTACGAGCAGTACTTC. This translates into CAWTRQGTYEQYF.

The chain uses TRBV7-2 and TRBJ2-3, with TRBD2 matching 8 bases. V lost 4 bases and J lost 1; bases outside the gene matches: 4. CDR1 and CDR2 (germline): SGHTA, FQGNSA. The CDR3 is 15 residues long. CDR3: CASSSLTSGTDTQYF. In DNA form, the CDR3 reads TGTGCCAGCAGCTCCTTGACTAGCGGCACAGATACGCAGTATTTT.

This rearrangement joins TRBV7-2 to TRBJ2-1; the match to TRBD2 covers 11 bases. In germline, CDR1 is SGHTA, CDR2 FQGNSA. The trim removed 5 bases at V and 4 bases at J, leaving 16 bases unmatched. The length of the CDR3 is 19 residues. This CDR3 reads CASSIPTSGVGRTYNEQFF. As DNA, the CDR3 is TGTGCCAGCAGCATACCGACTAGCGGGGTGGGGCGCACTTACAATGAGCAGTTCTTC.